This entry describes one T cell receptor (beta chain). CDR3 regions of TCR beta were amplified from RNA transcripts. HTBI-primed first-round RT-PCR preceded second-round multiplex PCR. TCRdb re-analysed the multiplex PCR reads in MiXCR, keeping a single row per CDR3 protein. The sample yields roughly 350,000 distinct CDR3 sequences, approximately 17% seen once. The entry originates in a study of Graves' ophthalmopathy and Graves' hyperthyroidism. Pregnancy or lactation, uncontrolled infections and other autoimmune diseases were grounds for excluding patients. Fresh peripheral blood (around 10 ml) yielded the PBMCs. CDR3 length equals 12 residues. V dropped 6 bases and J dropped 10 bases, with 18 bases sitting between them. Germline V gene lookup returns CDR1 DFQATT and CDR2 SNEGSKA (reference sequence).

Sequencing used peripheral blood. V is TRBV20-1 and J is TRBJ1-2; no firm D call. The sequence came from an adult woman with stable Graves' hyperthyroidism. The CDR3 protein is CSAKGPFGDYTF. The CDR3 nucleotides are TGCAGTGCCAAAGGACCTTTCGGTGACTACACCTTC.